Listed here are 27 T cell receptor beta chains from one sample, sequenced in a study of beta chain features in type 1 diabetes. Expressed TCRB transcripts were sequenced, since all the RNA that had been isolated was reverse transcribed. The data were produced by immunoSEQ multiplex PCR, yet TCRdb's version contains in-frame clones alone and is incomplete. The table has under 400,000 clones, roughly 13% seen once. The source material was naive CD4+ T cells from blood. The receptors derive from a man between 18 and 35 years old in good health.

This clone occurred a few times. The chain employs TRBV19 and TRBJ1-5, with 8 bases that match TRBD1. Germline assignment: CDR1 LNHDA and CDR2 SQIVND (reference sequence). The J segment lost 9 bases and the V segment lost 6 bases, leaving 19 bases of the junction unmatched. This CDR3 has 17 residues. CDR3 sequence reads: CASSGQGQGKGYWPQHF. For the CDR3, the DNA is TGTGCCAGTAGCGGACAGGGTCAAGGAAAGGGATATTGGCCCCAGCATTTT.

The genes are TRBV4-3 and TRBJ2-7; D may be TRBD1 (6 bases). The CDR3 has 15 amino acids. Germline V gene data show CDR1 as LGHNA and CDR2 as YSLEER. Trimming removed 0 bases from V and 4 bases from J, with 13 bases in between. In DNA form, the CDR3 reads TGCGCCAGCAGCCAAGATTCGGCCAGGGGATACGAGCAGTACTTC. This translates into CASSQDSARGYEQYF.

Only a few counts were recorded for this clone. The chain recombines TRBV9 with TRBJ2-7, with no clear D. The ends were cut back, 0 bases at V and 12 bases at J, with 19 bases in the middle. The CDR3 runs 14 residues. From germline, CDR1 is SGDLS and CDR2 YYNGEE. CDR3 sequence (DNA): TGTGCCAGCAGCGTAGATTTTGGGCAACCCCCTTTGTACTTC. This codes for CASSVDFGQPPLYF.

The chain employs TRBV7-2 and TRBJ2-1; TRBD1 matches at 7 bases. Trimming took 4 bases from V and 2 from J; bases not matched to a gene: 5. Looked up from germline, CDR1 is SGHTA and CDR2 is FQGNSA. The CDR3 has 15 residues. CDR3 protein: CASSSRDRTYNEQFF. The CDR3 DNA is TGTGCCAGCAGCTCTCGGGACAGAACCTACAATGAGCAGTTCTTC.

CDR3 in amino acids: CASSIRGRNNEQFF. CDR3 nucleotides: TGCGCCAGCAGCATCAGGGGGCGAAACAATGAGCAGTTCTTC. The chain is built from TRBV5-1 and TRBJ2-1, with 8 bases fitting TRBD1. J was trimmed by 5 bases and V by 4 bases; bases with no gene match: 5. This CDR3 region has 14 residues. Germline-derived CDR1 and CDR2 are SGHRS and YFSETQ.

The CDR3 sequence: CAWSVRGDTQYF. In DNA form, the CDR3 reads TGTGCCTGGAGTGTACGCGGGGACACGCAGTATTTT. The chain has TRBV30 and TRBJ2-3; a weak D match, TRBD2 (6 bases). The CDR3 loop spans 12 amino acids. The ends were cut back, 0 bases at V and 9 bases at J, with 10 bases in the middle. CDR1 is GTSNPN, CDR2 SVGIG, per germline (reference sequence).

The J gene is TRBJ1-6, the V gene TRBV25-1; D call uncertain. Germline loops: CDR1 MGHDK, CDR2 SYGVNS. V was trimmed by 0 bases and J by 14 bases, leaving 8 bases between them. The CDR3 covers 12 residues. The CDR3 nucleotides read TGTGCCAGCAGTGAATATGCCTCTACCCTCCACTTT. This gives the protein CASSEYASTLHF.

V and J are TRBV7-2 and TRBJ2-1, with D perhaps TRBD1 (6 bases). V was shortened by 5 bases and J by 6 bases, with 11 bases between the two germline ends. CDR1 and CDR2 from the germline V gene are SGHTA and FQGNSA. CDR3 length: 13 amino acids. Here the CDR3 reads CASSLDRFNEQFF. The CDR3 nucleotides are TGTGCCAGCAGCCTCGACAGGTTCAATGAGCAGTTCTTC.

The CDR3: CASSAGSGNTIYF. The CDR3 DNA is TGTGCCAGCAGCGCGGGCTCTGGAAACACCATATATTTT. The J gene is TRBJ1-3, the V gene TRBV9; D uncertain. Germline lookup yields CDR1 SGDLS and CDR2 YYNGEE. The CDR3 consists of 13 residues. Trimming shortened V by 3 bases and J by 0 bases, and 4 bases separated the two germline ends.

The sample holds a few counts of this clone. This chain links TRBV7-3 with TRBJ2-1; D call uncertain. Germline CDR1 and CDR2: SGHTA and FQGTGA. The CDR3 contains 14 residues. V dropped 2 bases and J dropped 0 bases, with 5 bases sitting between them. The CDR3 DNA reads TGTGCCAGCAGCTTACAGCGCTCCTACAATGAGCAGTTCTTC. This translates into CASSLQRSYNEQFF.

The rearrangement links TRBV4-3 to TRBJ2-3; a possible D gene is TRBD1 (5 bases). Germline V gene data show CDR1 as LGHNA and CDR2 as YSLEER. With 3 bases removed from V and 1 base from J, the gap between germline ends came to 8 bases. The CDR3 is made up of 14 amino acids. This CDR3 is CASSHLGGTDTQYF. DNA of the CDR3: TGCGCCAGCAGCCACCTAGGGGGCACAGATACGCAGTATTTT.

A few counts support this clone. This chain connects TRBV30 to TRBJ2-3, with D tentatively TRBD2 (6 bases). CDR3 length equals 14 residues. CDR1 is GTSNPN and CDR2 is SVGIG in the germline V gene (reference sequence). The CDR3 protein is CASRRVRSTDTQYF. As DNA, the CDR3 is TGTGCATCCAGGAGGGTAAGGTCGACAGATACGCAGTATTTT.

The V and J genes are TRBV11-2 and TRBJ2-6; D ambiguous. V was pared by 7 bases and J by 0 bases, with 7 bases between. Looked up from germline, CDR1 is SGHAT and CDR2 is FQNNGV. CDR3 length equals 14 residues. The chain's CDR3 is CASTRSSGANVLTF. The CDR3 region has the DNA TGTGCCAGCACCCGGAGCTCTGGGGCCAACGTCCTGACTTTC. Using reference TRBV11-2 and TRBJ2-6 for the parts outside the CDR3, the full variable domain is EAGVAQSPRYKIIEKRQSVAFWCNPISGHATLYWYQQILGQGPKLLIQFQNNGVVDDSQLPKDRFSAERLKGVDSTLKIQPAKLEDSAVYLCASTRSSGANVLTFGAGSRLTVL.

The chain is built from TRBV13 and TRBJ2-7; D may be TRBD2 (6 bases). This CDR3 has 17 amino acids. Germline CDR1 is PRHDT and CDR2 is FYEKMQ (reference sequence). V was shortened by 8 bases and J by 3 bases, with 26 bases between the two germline ends. The CDR3 region has the DNA TGTGCCAGCGCGTCCCATTCTGGAAGGGGAGGACTCTACGAGCAGTACTTC. Encoded protein: CASASHSGRGGLYEQYF.

This clone came up a few times. V usage is TRBV9 and J usage is TRBJ2-5; 8 bases match TRBD1. The assigned J gene may be wrong: the sequence end matches TRBJ2-7 better. This CDR3 region has 15 residues. Germline V gives CDR1 SGDLS, CDR2 YYNGEE. DNA for the CDR3: TGTGCCAGCAGCCCCATGGGACAGGCTAGCTACGAGCAGTACTTC. Protein sequence: CASSPMGQASYEQYF.

The V call is TRBV5-1, the J call TRBJ2-7, with a tentative D call TRBD1 (6 bases). The V gene lost 0 bases and the J gene lost 6 bases, with 16 bases spanning the gap. This CDR3 is 15 amino acids long. Per the germline V gene, CDR1 is SGHRS and CDR2 is YFSETQ. This CDR3 reads CASSLDRAHPGEQYF. CDR3 bases: TGCGCCAGCAGCTTGGACAGGGCTCACCCAGGCGAGCAGTACTTC.

A few counts support this clone. The chain is built from TRBV28 and TRBJ2-7; no reliable D call. V gave up 4 bases and J gave up 2 bases, with 12 bases separating them. This CDR3 spans 14 amino acids. Germline V gives CDR1 MDHEN, CDR2 SYDVKM. The CDR3 sequence: CASSSDSRTYEQYF. The DNA of the CDR3 is TGTGCCAGCAGTTCCGACTCCCGGACCTACGAGCAGTACTTC.

The table lists this clone with a few counts. This sequence joins TRBV29-1 and TRBJ2-7, with a weak D call TRBD1 (6 bases). The V gene lost 0 bases and the J gene lost 1 base, with 10 bases spanning the gap. The CDR3 spans 14 residues. Germline V lookup: CDR1 SQVTM, CDR2 ANQGSEA. The CDR3 DNA reads TGCAGCGTTGAAGATTCCAGGGGATCCTACGAGCAGTACTTC. Translated: CSVEDSRGSYEQYF.

The gene calls are TRBV28 and TRBJ2-6, with 7 bases aligning to TRBD2. Germline V gives CDR1 MDHEN, CDR2 SYDVKM. Unmatched junction bases numbered 6, after V lost 6 bases and J lost 1 base. This CDR3 has 16 residues. The CDR3 nucleotides read TGTGCCAGCAGCCCGGGGGGAAGGTCTGGGGCCAACGTCCTGACTTTC. This gives the protein CASSPGGRSGANVLTF.

The table lists this clone with a few counts. The chain couples TRBV7-2 to TRBJ1-2; 9 bases are a match to TRBD1. The CDR3 extends over 15 amino acids. J lost 6 bases, V lost 5 bases, and 10 bases had no gene match. CDR1 and CDR2 from the germline V gene are SGHTA and FQGNSA. CDR3 nucleotide sequence: TGTGCCAGCAGCCACTTCAGGACAGGGGACGATGGCTACACCTTC. Translation gives CASSHFRTGDDGYTF. The full variable domain, completed using reference TRBV7-2 and TRBJ1-2, is GAGVSQSPSNKVTEKGKDVELRCDPISGHTALYWYRQSLGQGLEFLIYFQGNSAPDKSGLPSDRFSAERTGGSVSTLTIQRTQQEDSAVYLCASSHFRTGDDGYTFGSGTRLTVV.

V and J are TRBV29-1 and TRBJ1-5; D uncertain. The CDR3 runs to 13 residues. Germline CDR1 reads SQVTM; CDR2 reads ANQGSEA. The V and J ends lost 8 bases and 1 base respectively, with 12 bases between them. CDR3 coding DNA: TGCAGCATTGGGGAGGAGAGCAATCAGCCCCAGCATTTT. Its translation is CSIGEESNQPQHF.

This clone was seen a few times. The chain combines TRBV30 with TRBJ2-1, with D possibly matching TRBD2 (5 bases). The CDR3 is 12 residues long. The germline V gene encodes CDR1 GTSNPN and CDR2 SVGIG (reference sequence). Trimming removed 2 bases from V and 8 bases from J, with 10 bases in between. Here the CDR3 reads CAWSRGSDEQFF. The CDR3 DNA follows: TGTGCCTGGAGTCGAGGGAGTGATGAGCAGTTCTTC.

The V gene is TRBV28, the J gene TRBJ1-6; TRBD1 is a possible D gene (6 bases). CDR1 is MDHEN and CDR2 is SYDVKM in the germline V gene. CDR3 size: 13 residues. Trimming removed 4 bases at V and 13 bases at J, with 14 bases between. CDR3 protein: CASSSAHRVPLHF. CDR3 nucleotide sequence: TGTGCCAGCAGTTCAGCCCACAGGGTGCCCCTCCACTTT.

J is TRBJ2-7 and V is TRBV28, with 9 bases matching TRBD2. CDR3 length: 15 residues. The J segment lost 5 bases and the V segment lost 4 bases, leaving 9 bases of the junction unmatched. The germline V gene encodes CDR1 MDHEN and CDR2 SYDVKM. The chain's CDR3 is CASSSSAGGTNEQYF. CDR3 DNA: TGTGCCAGCAGTTCGTCCGCGGGAGGGACGAACGAGCAGTACTTC.

In this sample, this clone turned up a few times. This chain uses TRBV5-4 with TRBJ2-7, with a possible D match to TRBD1 (6 bases). The CDR3 length is 16 residues. Germline CDR1 reads SGHNT; CDR2 reads YYREEE (reference sequence). Trimming removed 4 bases from V and 0 bases from J, with 17 bases in between. CDR3 sequence reads: CASSRGQQMSSYEQYF. The CDR3 region has the DNA TGTGCCAGCAGCCGCGGACAGCAGATGAGCTCCTACGAGCAGTACTTC.

J is TRBJ2-7 and V is TRBV9; TRBD2 is a possible D gene (6 bases). The CDR3 runs to 16 residues. The germline gives CDR1 SGDLS, CDR2 YYNGEE. The V gene lost 0 bases and the J gene lost 3 bases, with 16 bases spanning the gap. The CDR3: CASSVGPAGMSYEQYF. In nucleotides, the CDR3 is TGTGCCAGCAGCGTAGGTCCAGCGGGTATGAGCTACGAGCAGTACTTC.

Notes on this clone: The sample holds other DNA sequences that translate to the same CDR3. J is TRBJ2-5 and V is TRBV7-3, with 8 bases aligning to TRBD1. This CDR3 is 13 amino acids long. The trim removed 5 bases at V and 5 bases at J, leaving 4 bases unmatched. Germline V gene data show CDR1 as SGHTA and CDR2 as FQGTGA. CDR3 DNA sequence: TGTGCCAGCAGCCCCAGGGGGCCGGAGACCCAGTACTTC. Residues: CASSPRGPETQYF. The full variable domain, in which reference TRBV7-3 and TRBJ2-5 provide the parts outside the CDR3, is GAGVSQTPSNKVTEKGKYVELRCDPISGHTALYWYRQSLGQGPEFLIYFQGTGAADDSGLPNDRFFAVRPEGSVSTLKIQRTERGDSAVYLCASSPRGPETQYFGPGTRLLVL.